This TCR beta chain was profiled in a study of molecular identifiers for immune sequencing clone quantification. Study details: Replicate experiments took RNA from roughly 18,000 or 92,000 naive CD8 cells, divided it five ways and sequenced four.

The germline V and J ends were trimmed by 1 base and 1 base, with 8 bases remaining between them. The germline CDR1 and CDR2 sequences are GTSNPN and SVGIG (reference sequence). CDR3 length: 14 amino acids. This clonotype was detected ten times or more. TCRdb re-derived calls from the PCR reads in MiXCR, one entry per CDR3 protein. In the table there are approximately 680,000 distinct CDR3 sequences, 25% of which are singletons. The TCR comes from a human donor in good health. Some libraries in this study had Jurkat cell RNA spiked in. V gene TRBV30 combines with J gene TRBJ1-5; D perhaps matches TRBD1 (5 bases). The specimen was naive CD8+ T cells from blood, with Jurkat cell RNA spiked in. This sample's subset: FACS-sorted CD8+CD4-CCR7+CD45RA+ naive T cells. CDR3 residues: CAWSEGASNQPQHF. In DNA form, the CDR3 reads TGTGCCTGGAGTGAAGGGGCGAGCAATCAGCCCCAGCATTTT.